What follows are 5 T cell receptor beta chains derived from one specimen sequenced in a study of T-cell memory formation after mild COVID-19. TCRdb re-called the 5' RACE reads with MiXCR, one entry per CDR3 protein. The data contain roughly 240,000 distinct CDR3 sequences, 15% of them singletons. The specimen sequenced was PBMCs or a T cell subset sorted from them (not recorded which). The receptors come from an adult woman who had mild COVID-19 (a few samples of this study predate the infection). Cell type and time point are not known.

This clonotype was recorded a few times. The chain uses TRBV2 and TRBJ1-5; TRBD1 might be the D (6 bases). The CDR3 length is 15 residues. Germline CDR1 and CDR2: SNHLY and FYNNEI. Trimming pared 6 bases from V and 3 bases from J, leaving 15 bases between. For the CDR3, the DNA is TGTGCCAGCAGCGGTACAGGGATGGCCAATCAGCCCCAGCATTTT. It yields the protein CASSGTGMANQPQHF. Drawing the rest from reference TRBV2 and TRBJ1-5, the complete variable domain is EPEVTQTPSHQVTQMGQEVILRCVPISNHLYFYWYRQILGQKVEFLVSFYNNEISEKSEIFDDQFSVERPDGSNFTLKIRSTKLEDSAMYFCASSGTGMANQPQHFGDGTRLSIL.

The rearrangement links TRBV7-8 to TRBJ2-1; D perhaps matches TRBD2 (7 bases). Germline CDR1 SGHVS, CDR2 FQNEAQ. The CDR3 is 12 residues long. V lost 0 bases and J lost 12, with 9 bases in between. CDR3 sequence (DNA): TGTGCCAGCAGCTTAGCGGGGGGGCTGCAGTTCTTC. It specifies CASSLAGGLQFF.

In this sample, this clonotype turned up a few times. This chain links TRBV7-2 with TRBJ2-3, with 9 positions matching TRBD2. CDR3 length equals 15 residues. Germline lookup yields CDR1 SGHTA and CDR2 FQGNSA. With V trimmed by 5 bases and J by 5 bases, 8 bases remained unmatched. The CDR3 spells CASSVFSGGGDTQYF. DNA of the CDR3: TGTGCCAGCAGCGTATTTAGCGGGGGCGGAGATACGCAGTATTTT.

A few counts support this clonotype. This chain uses TRBV3-1 with TRBJ2-2, with TRBD2 matching over 10 bases. Germline CDR1 and CDR2: LGHDT and YNNKEL (reference sequence). Trimming at V came to 4 bases and at J to 2 bases, leaving 4 bases not matched to a gene. The CDR3 covers 16 residues. The CDR3 DNA sequence: TGTGCCAGCAGCCCTCTAGCGGGGGACAACACCGGGGAGCTGTTTTTT. As protein: CASSPLAGDNTGELFF.

Only a few counts were recorded for this clonotype. The chain has TRBV7-8 and TRBJ2-5; the match to TRBD1 covers 7 bases. Germline V CDR1 and CDR2: SGHVS, FQNEAQ. V lost 1 base and J lost 5; bases outside the gene matches: 10. CDR3 length equals 16 residues. The CDR3 loop reads CASSLVVRGRPETQYF. DNA of the CDR3: TGTGCCAGCAGCTTAGTGGTTAGGGGGCGCCCCGAGACCCAGTACTTC.